The subject of this entry is one T cell receptor (beta chain). The antigen is unknown. The data were taken from a study of PD-L1 blockade in urothelial cancer. General study points: Expansion of tumor-associated blood clones at 3 weeks was greater in durable-benefit patients.

The CDR3 extends over 14 amino acids. Trimming cost V 1 base and J 2 bases, with 9 bases left between them. From germline, CDR1 is SGHRS and CDR2 YFSETQ. The repertoire was sequenced with immunoSEQ multiplex PCR; TCRdb's copy has only in-frame clones and lacks some. The sample carries about 50,000 clones, around 79% recorded once. Time point: pretreatment peripheral blood. The genes are TRBV5-1 and TRBJ1-1, with TRBD1 as a possible D gene (5 bases). The specimen comprised PBMCs, sampled around atezolizumab (anti-PD-L1) treatment. The TCR comes from a man in his 70s with urothelial cancer. CDR3 sequence reads: CASSLQGFNTEAFF. The CDR3 DNA sequence: TGCGCCAGCAGCTTGCAGGGCTTTAACACTGAAGCTTTCTTT.